The T cell receptor (beta chain) described here comes from a study of early T cells in non-severe SARS-CoV-2 infection. From the 5' RACE reads, TCRdb called clonotypes with MiXCR, one entry per CDR3 protein. The sample lists 100,000 or so distinct CDR3 sequences, around 17% occurring once. The germline V and J ends were trimmed by 2 bases and 1 base, with 5 bases remaining between them. The CDR3 covers 13 residues. Germline V CDR1 and CDR2: SNHLY, FYNNEI. This chain connects TRBV2 to TRBJ1-1; D unresolved. The starting material was whole blood, obtained at baseline. This clonotype was obtained from an adult who was a healthcare worker with PCR-confirmed SARS-CoV-2 infection or an uninfected control (not recorded which). CDR3 sequence reads: CASSERENTEAFF. The CDR3 DNA reads as TGTGCCAGCAGTGAACGGGAGAACACTGAAGCTTTCTTT.